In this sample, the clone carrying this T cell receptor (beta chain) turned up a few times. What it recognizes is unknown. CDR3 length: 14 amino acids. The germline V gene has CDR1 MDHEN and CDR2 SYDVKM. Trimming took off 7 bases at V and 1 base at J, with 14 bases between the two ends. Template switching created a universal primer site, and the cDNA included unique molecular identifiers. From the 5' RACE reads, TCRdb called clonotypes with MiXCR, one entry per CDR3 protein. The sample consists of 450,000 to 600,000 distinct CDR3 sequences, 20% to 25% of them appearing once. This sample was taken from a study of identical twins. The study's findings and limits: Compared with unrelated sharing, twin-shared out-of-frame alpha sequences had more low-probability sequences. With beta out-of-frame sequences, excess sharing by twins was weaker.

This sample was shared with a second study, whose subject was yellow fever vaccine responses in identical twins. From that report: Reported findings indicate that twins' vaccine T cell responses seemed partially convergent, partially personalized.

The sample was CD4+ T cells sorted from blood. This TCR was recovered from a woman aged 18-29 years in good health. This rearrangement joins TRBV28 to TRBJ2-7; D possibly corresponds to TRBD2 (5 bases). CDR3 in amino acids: CASTRGLPSYEQYF. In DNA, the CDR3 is TGTGCCAGCACTCGAGGACTGCCTTCCTACGAGCAGTACTTC.